The source of this TCR beta chain is a study of blood T cell repertoires in COVID-19. As for the study in general: PBMCs, B-cell-depleted T cells, or T cells were the source of the cDNA or gDNA that made up the material.

CDR1 is SGHDT, CDR2 YYEEEE, per germline. J lost 2 bases, V lost 4 bases, and 9 bases had no gene match. This CDR3 has 17 amino acids. In the authors' workflow: By means of reference gene primer amplification, nucleated cell counts were estimated. Using immunoSEQ multiplex PCR, the repertoire was profiled, and TCRdb retains in-frame clones only, with some absent. The V and J calls and clone size were taken over from that table, and D and trimming were inferred from the DNA. Among about 87,000 clones, around 91% were seen once, and the ten largest hold over 5.5%. The rearrangement uses TRBV5-6 and TRBJ1-2; TRBD1 matches at 12 bases. The receptor comes from a young man with COVID-19, enrolled during active disease. The sequencing input was peripheral blood. CDR3 amino acids: CASSAGTGGAWNYGYTF. CDR3 sequence (DNA): TGTGCCAGCAGCGCGGGGACAGGGGGCGCATGGAACTATGGCTACACCTTC. The whole variable domain, remainder taken from reference TRBV5-6 and TRBJ1-2, is DAGVTQSPTHLIKTRGQQVTLRCSPKSGHDTVSWYQQALGQGPQFIFQYYEEEERQRGNFPDRFSGHQFPNYSSELNVNALLLGDSALYLCASSAGTGGAWNYGYTFGSGTRLTVV.